The rows below give T cell receptor beta chains drawn from one sample of a study of T cell repertoires in cytomegalovirus infection. TCRdb used MiXCR to reprocess the reads, holding one entry per CDR3 protein. The sample has about 450,000 distinct CDR3 sequences, 31% seen once. Material for sequencing was PBMCs. Source of these receptors: a human donor in good health (CMV status not recorded). Some clones in this sample may be carry-over from other donors' samples. CDR3s include the opening cysteine and the closing phenylalanine or tryptophan. The order of the fields is J gene, CDR3 length, V gene, D gene, clone size, CDR3 protein, CDR3 DNA. A D gene is named only where the DNA matches it firmly. Part of the rows lack a size; the others show once, few, many or a class for expanded clones.

j_call: TRBJ2-6
cdr3_length: 19
v_call: TRBV11-2
d_call: TRBD1
clone_size: NA
cdr3_aa: CASSLGLGQGKTGANVLTF
cdr3_nt: TGTGCCAGCAGCTTAGGACTGGGACAGGGGAAGACTGGGGCCAACGTCCTGACTTTC

j_call: TRBJ2-5
cdr3_length: 16
v_call: TRBV27
d_call: NA
clone_size: NA
cdr3_aa: CASSNYPGELGETQYF
cdr3_nt: TGTGCCAGCAGTAATTATCCGGGGGAGTTAGGGGAGACCCAGTACTTC

j_call: TRBJ2-7
cdr3_length: 15
v_call: TRBV12-3/TRBV12-4
d_call: NA
clone_size: NA
cdr3_aa: CASSLDGYSSYEQYF
cdr3_nt: TGTGCCAGCAGTCTTGACGGGTATAGCTCCTACGAGCAGTACTTC

j_call: TRBJ2-1
cdr3_length: 14
v_call: TRBV20-1
d_call: NA
clone_size: few
cdr3_aa: CSAFWTGGIAEQFF
cdr3_nt: TGCAGTGCCTTCTGGACCGGGGGTATCGCCGAGCAGTTCTTC

j_call: TRBJ2-5
cdr3_length: 13
v_call: TRBV5-6
d_call: NA
clone_size: few
cdr3_aa: CASSWGNQETQYF
cdr3_nt: TGTGCCAGCAGCTGGGGTAACCAAGAGACCCAGTACTTC

j_call: TRBJ2-7
cdr3_length: 14
v_call: TRBV7-9
d_call: TRBD2
clone_size: NA
cdr3_aa: CASTLSGGSDEQYF
cdr3_nt: TGTGCCAGCACCCTAAGCGGGGGCTCCGACGAGCAGTACTTC

j_call: TRBJ1-1
cdr3_length: 13
v_call: TRBV28
d_call: TRBD1
clone_size: NA
cdr3_aa: CASCQGGNTEAFF
cdr3_nt: TGTGCCAGCTGCCAGGGGGGGAACACTGAAGCTTTCTTT

j_call: TRBJ2-1
cdr3_length: 16
v_call: TRBV27
d_call: TRBD2
clone_size: few
cdr3_aa: CASSPLAGVSYNEQFF
cdr3_nt: TGTGCCAGCAGTCCCCTAGCGGGGGTCTCCTACAATGAGCAGTTCTTC

j_call: TRBJ1-4
cdr3_length: 15
v_call: TRBV15
d_call: NA
clone_size: NA
cdr3_aa: CATSRTRATNEKLFF
cdr3_nt: TGTGCCACCAGCAGGACACGTGCAACTAATGAAAAACTGTTTTTT

j_call: TRBJ1-1
cdr3_length: 11
v_call: TRBV11-2
d_call: NA
clone_size: NA
cdr3_aa: CASSFGWWTFF
cdr3_nt: TGTGCCAGCAGCTTCGGGTGGTGGACTTTCTTT